These 30 T cell receptor beta chains share one sample of origin, sequenced in a study of blood T cell repertoires in COVID-19. The method was immunoSEQ multiplex PCR; TCRdb's version includes in-frame clones alone and lacks a portion of them. The data hold over 150,000 clones, with around four fifths observed a single time. The source material was peripheral blood. The receptors were gathered from a woman aged 80 or over with acute or convalescent COVID-19.

A few counts support this clone. V and J are TRBV6-6 and TRBJ1-2; 8 bases align to TRBD1. V lost 5 bases, J lost 10 bases, and 9 bases stayed unmatched. Germline CDR1 is MNHNY and CDR2 is SVGAGI (reference sequence). This CDR3 region has 13 residues. CDR3 amino acids: CASSPSDRVHYTF. In nucleotides, the CDR3 is TGTGCCAGCAGTCCATCGGACAGGGTGCACTACACCTTC.

This sequence joins TRBV30 and TRBJ2-7; D might be TRBD2 (5 bases). This CDR3 is built from 16 residues. Germline-derived CDR1 and CDR2 are GTSNPN and SVGIG (reference sequence). The V gene lost 2 bases and the J gene lost 7 bases, with 24 bases spanning the gap. The DNA of the CDR3 is TGTGCCTGGAGTAGTCGCCTCACCGACTACTACGCGGAGCAGTACTTC. Amino acid sequence: CAWSSRLTDYYAEQYF.

The rearrangement uses TRBV4-2 and TRBJ2-4; 9 nucleotides line up with TRBD1. The CDR3 loop spans 17 amino acids. Germline V lookup: CDR1 LGHNA, CDR2 YNFKEQ. V shed 3 bases and J 0 bases; nucleotides not matched to a gene: 6. The CDR3 protein is CASSQRGDRAAKNIQYF. The CDR3 DNA sequence: TGTGCCAGCAGCCAGAGGGGGGACAGGGCAGCCAAAAACATTCAGTACTTC.

This rearrangement joins TRBV6-6 to TRBJ1-4, with a weak D call TRBD1 (6 bases). Per the germline V gene, CDR1 is MNHNY and CDR2 is SVGAGI (reference sequence). CDR3 length equals 14 residues. Trimming shortened V by 2 bases and J by 4 bases, and 8 bases separated the two germline ends. CDR3 sequence reads: CASSYRTDNEKLFF. CDR3 sequence (DNA): TGTGCCAGCAGTTACCGGACAGATAATGAAAAACTGTTTTTT.

J is TRBJ1-1 and V is TRBV6-5; D is possibly TRBD1 (6 bases). CDR1 and CDR2 from the germline V gene are MNHEY and SVGAGI. Trimming left V 2 bases short and J 4 bases short, with 11 bases between. The CDR3 has 14 amino acids. CDR3 loop: CASSYKGGITEAFF. CDR3 nucleotides: TGTGCCAGCAGTTACAAAGGGGGAATCACTGAAGCTTTCTTT.

CDR3 in amino acids: CASSKGANYGYTF. The CDR3, as DNA: TGTGCCAGCAGCAAAGGGGCTAACTATGGCTACACCTTC. The V and J genes are TRBV7-3 and TRBJ1-2, with D perhaps TRBD1 (5 bases). The V gene's germline CDR1 is SGHTA and CDR2 FQGTGA. Trimming took 5 bases from V and 0 from J, leaving 7 bases between them. This CDR3 has 13 residues.

The chain uses TRBV5-4 and TRBJ2-7; D perhaps matches TRBD1 (5 bases). Germline CDR1 and CDR2: SGHNT and YYREEE (reference sequence). Deletions cut 3 bases from V and 3 bases from J, with 13 bases between. This CDR3 comprises 14 residues. The CDR3 region has the DNA TGTGCCAGCAGCTGGGGTGAGACAGACTACGAGCAGTACTTC. Amino acids: CASSWGETDYEQYF.

The chain joins TRBV13 to TRBJ2-6; D not resolved. Germline CDR1 reads PRHDT; CDR2 reads FYEKMQ (reference sequence). Trimming left V 1 base short and J 0 bases short, with 4 bases between. The CDR3 runs 15 residues. The CDR3 DNA sequence: TGTGCCAGCAGCTTAGCTAGCTCTGGGGCCAACGTCCTGACTTTC. Its protein is CASSLASSGANVLTF.

This clone was seen a handful of times. V is TRBV7-9 and J is TRBJ1-2, with D unclear. Trimming removed 3 bases at V and 7 bases at J, with 15 bases between. In germline, CDR1 is SEHNR, CDR2 FQNEAQ (reference sequence). The CDR3 sequence is 14 residues long. The CDR3 spells CASSLAANPIGYTF. The CDR3 DNA reads as TGTGCCAGCAGCTTGGCAGCGAACCCTATTGGCTACACCTTC.

About this clone itself: One end of the junction is discordant with germline, which a read error may explain. The chain has TRBV7-2 and TRBJ1-2, with 8 bases matching TRBD1. CDR3 size: 15 residues. Germline V gene data show CDR1 as SGHTA and CDR2 as FQGNSA. CDR3 region: CASRLDRGKAGGYTF. Here the CDR3 DNA reads TGTGCCAGCAGGTTAGACAGGGGAAAAGCCGGTGGCTACACCTTC. Supplemented by reference TRBV7-2 and TRBJ1-2, the full variable domain reads GAGVSQSPSNKVTEKGKDVELRCDPISGHTALYWYRQSLGQGLEFLIYFQGNSAPDKSGLPSDRFSAERTGGSVSTLTIQRTQQEDSAVYLCASRLDRGKAGGYTFGSGTRLTVV.

This chain links TRBV7-2 with TRBJ1-5; 7 nucleotides match TRBD1. The J segment lost 7 bases and the V segment lost 3 bases, leaving 6 bases of the junction unmatched. CDR3 length equals 14 residues. Germline V gene sequence: CDR1 SGHTA, CDR2 FQGNSA. Here the CDR3 reads CASSFDRVGQPQHF. The CDR3 nucleotides read TGTGCCAGCAGCTTCGACAGGGTGGGCCAGCCCCAGCATTTT. The full variable domain, rest sourced from reference TRBV7-2 and TRBJ1-5, is GAGVSQSPSNKVTEKGKDVELRCDPISGHTALYWYRQSLGQGLEFLIYFQGNSAPDKSGLPSDRFSAERTGGSVSTLTIQRTQQEDSAVYLCASSFDRVGQPQHFGDGTRLSIL.

Notes on this clone: Compared with germline, one end of the junction differs, possibly owing to a read error. The rearrangement joins TRBV5-1 to TRBJ1-1, with 7 bases identical to TRBD1. Germline loops: CDR1 SGHRS, CDR2 YFSETQ. CDR3 length equals 14 residues. The chain's CDR3 is CANSEWTGNTEAFF. For the CDR3, the DNA is TGCGCCAACAGCGAGTGGACAGGGAACACTGAAGCTTTCTTT.

The chain employs TRBV15 and TRBJ1-1, with D maybe TRBD1 (6 bases). Germline loops: CDR1 LNHNV, CDR2 YYDKDF (reference sequence). The CDR3 is 17 residues long. The ends were cut back, 1 base at V and 1 base at J, with 16 bases in the middle. The CDR3 reads CATSRVRTLDRNTEAFF. The CDR3 nucleotides read TGTGCCACCAGCAGAGTCCGAACCTTGGACAGGAACACTGAAGCTTTCTTT.

The chain links TRBV6-2 or TRBV6-3 to TRBJ1-6; 9 nucleotides agree with TRBD1. CDR1 and CDR2 from the germline V gene are MNHEY and SVGEGT. This CDR3 has 20 residues. With V trimmed by 4 bases and J by 7 bases, 20 bases remained unmatched. CDR3 protein: CASSSDLGQGRSNPNSPLHF. CDR3 DNA: TGTGCCAGCAGTTCTGACCTAGGACAGGGGAGGTCAAATCCAAATTCACCCCTCCACTTT.

Only one count was recorded for this clone. V and J are TRBV5-5 and TRBJ2-7; D gene unclear. The CDR3 totals 14 residues. Germline lookup yields CDR1 SGHKS and CDR2 YYEKEE (reference sequence). With 4 bases removed from V and 0 bases from J, the gap between germline ends came to 11 bases. In DNA form, the CDR3 reads TGTGCCAGCAGCCGCGACATCCCCTCCTACGAGCAGTACTTC. It encodes CASSRDIPSYEQYF.

The rearrangement joins TRBV15 to TRBJ2-5; 11 bases map to TRBD2. This CDR3 has 15 residues. The trim removed 1 base at V and 3 bases at J, leaving 1 base unmatched. Germline lookup yields CDR1 LNHNV and CDR2 YYDKDF (reference sequence). DNA of the CDR3: TGTGCCACCAGCAGAGCGGGACTAGCGGAAGAGACCCAGTACTTC. Its translation: CATSRAGLAEETQYF.

This clone was found once. The V and J genes are TRBV7-2 and TRBJ1-5, with unresolved D. The CDR3 spans 15 residues. Trimming removed 5 bases from V and 2 bases from J, with 13 bases in between. Germline values: CDR1 SGHTA, CDR2 FQGNSA. CDR3 in amino acids: CASSPGVGGNQPQHF. In DNA, the CDR3 is TGTGCCAGCAGCCCCGGGGTTGGTGGCAATCAGCCCCAGCATTTT.

This clone was observed a single time. This rearrangement joins TRBV14 to TRBJ2-2; unclear D gene. The CDR3 loop spans 15 amino acids. CDR1 is SGHDN and CDR2 is FVKESK in the germline V gene. V was pared by 4 bases and J by 3 bases, with 12 bases between. CDR3 protein: CASSPRSLDTGELFF. Written as DNA, the CDR3 is TGTGCCAGCAGCCCGAGGAGTCTGGACACCGGGGAGCTGTTTTTT.

The chain recombines TRBV5-6 with TRBJ2-3; D might be TRBD1 (5 bases). V was cut by 1 base and J by 0 bases, with 12 bases left in between. The CDR3 spans 16 residues. CDR1 and CDR2 from the germline V gene are SGHDT and YYEEEE. As DNA, the CDR3 is TGTGCCAGCAGCTTGTTGGTCAGGGTTAGCACAGATACGCAGTATTTT. This gives the protein CASSLLVRVSTDTQYF.

J is TRBJ2-5 and V is TRBV4-3, with TRBD2 matching 7 bases. V shed 1 base, J shed 2 bases, and the junction held 4 bases outside the gene matches. There are 15 residues in the CDR3. The germline CDR1 and CDR2 sequences are LGHNA and YSLEER. The CDR3 DNA follows: TGCGCCAGCAGCCAAGTTTTAGCGGGTCAAGAGACCCAGTACTTC. This codes for CASSQVLAGQETQYF.

This chain uses TRBV11-2 with TRBJ1-2; D ambiguous. The CDR3 length is 12 residues. Germline V CDR1 and CDR2: SGHAT, FQNNGV. The V and J ends lost 4 bases and 5 bases respectively, with 8 bases between them. The CDR3 region is CASSSNLYGYTF. The CDR3 DNA sequence: TGTGCCAGCAGCTCGAACCTATATGGCTACACCTTC.

The V call is TRBV5-1, the J call TRBJ2-1, with a tentative D call TRBD2 (7 bases). CDR1 is SGHRS, CDR2 YFSETQ, per germline. CDR3 size: 18 residues. Trimming stripped 4 bases from V and 3 bases from J, with 23 bases between. CDR3 bases: TGCGCCAGCAGCCCTACCCCGGGGGGCCCGACATTCTACAATGAGCAGTTCTTC. Protein product: CASSPTPGGPTFYNEQFF.

A single count supports this clone. The chain has TRBV27 and TRBJ1-5; TRBD1 agrees at 7 bases. The CDR3 covers 19 residues. V lost 4 bases to trimming and J lost 0 bases; unmatched junction nucleotides: 15. The germline CDR1 and CDR2 sequences are MNHEY and SMNVEV (reference sequence). The DNA of the CDR3 is TGTGCCAGCAGTTCAATGACCGGGACAGACTTTATTAGCAATCAGCCCCAGCATTTT. Amino acids: CASSSMTGTDFISNQPQHF.

CDR3 sequence reads: CASSPGLADTGELFF. The CDR3 nucleotides are TGCGCCAGCAGCCCGGGACTGGCAGACACCGGGGAGCTGTTTTTT. The chain links TRBV5-1 to TRBJ2-2; maybe TRBD2 (6 bases). Per the germline V gene, CDR1 is SGHRS and CDR2 is YFSETQ. The CDR3 consists of 15 residues. V was clipped by 4 bases and J by 3 bases, with 13 bases between them. The variable domain in full, completed from reference TRBV5-1 and TRBJ2-2, reads KAGVTQTPRYLIKTRGQQVTLSCSPISGHRSVSWYQQTPGQGLQFLFEYFSETQRNKGNFPGRFSGRQFSNSRSEMNVSTLELGDSALYLCASSPGLADTGELFFGEGSRLTVL.

This chain joins TRBV30 and TRBJ2-2, with a weak D call TRBD1 (6 bases). Trimming cost V 3 bases and J 4 bases, with 18 bases left between them. Germline assignment: CDR1 GTSNPN and CDR2 SVGIG (reference sequence). The CDR3 runs to 16 residues. The DNA of the CDR3 is TGTGCCTGGAGGAGGGGGTCATCGGGCCTCACCGGGGAGCTGTTTTTT. Translated, it gives CAWRRGSSGLTGELFF.

V gene TRBV24-1 combines with J gene TRBJ2-7; 7 positions match TRBD2. The CDR3 length is 16 residues. The V segment lost 7 bases and the J segment 0 bases; nucleotides outside the gene matches: 11. Germline assignment: CDR1 KGHDR and CDR2 SFDVKD. The DNA of the CDR3 is TGTGCCACCAGACCTATTAGCGGGTCGCCCTCCTACGAGCAGTACTTC. It is translated as CATRPISGSPSYEQYF.

This chain connects TRBV18 to TRBJ1-1, with 10 bases aligning to TRBD1. Per germline, CDR1 KGHSH and CDR2 LQKENI. Trimming removed 4 bases from V and 0 bases from J; junction bases left unmatched: 8. CDR3 length equals 17 residues. DNA of the CDR3: TGTGCCAGCTCACAGACAGGGGGCGGAGGAATGAACACTGAAGCTTTCTTT. Protein product: CASSQTGGGGMNTEAFF.

V gene TRBV30 combines with J gene TRBJ2-3; D remains unclear. Germline-derived CDR1 and CDR2 are GTSNPN and SVGIG (reference sequence). V lost 4 bases and J 5 bases, leaving 10 bases between the germline ends. This CDR3 is built from 12 residues. In DNA form, the CDR3 reads TGTGCCTGGACGGGTTCGGGAGATACGCAGTATTTT. The encoded protein is CAWTGSGDTQYF.

The chain carries TRBV29-1 and TRBJ1-4, with 7 bases fitting TRBD1. V lost 7 bases and J lost 4; bases outside the gene matches: 9. Germline V gene sequence: CDR1 SQVTM, CDR2 ANQGSEA. The CDR3 has 14 amino acids. Here the CDR3 DNA reads TGCAGCGCGAACTGGACAGGCGGTAATGAAAAACTGTTTTTT. Translated, it gives CSANWTGGNEKLFF.

A few counts support this clone. CDR3 protein: CASSFLGREQYF. CDR3 bases: TGTGCCAGCAGTTTCCTGGGGCGGGAGCAGTACTTC. V and J are TRBV6-5 and TRBJ2-7, with a possible D match to TRBD1 (5 bases). V lost 4 bases and J 7 bases, leaving 11 bases between the germline ends. Germline assignment: CDR1 MNHEY and CDR2 SVGAGI. The CDR3 has 12 amino acids.